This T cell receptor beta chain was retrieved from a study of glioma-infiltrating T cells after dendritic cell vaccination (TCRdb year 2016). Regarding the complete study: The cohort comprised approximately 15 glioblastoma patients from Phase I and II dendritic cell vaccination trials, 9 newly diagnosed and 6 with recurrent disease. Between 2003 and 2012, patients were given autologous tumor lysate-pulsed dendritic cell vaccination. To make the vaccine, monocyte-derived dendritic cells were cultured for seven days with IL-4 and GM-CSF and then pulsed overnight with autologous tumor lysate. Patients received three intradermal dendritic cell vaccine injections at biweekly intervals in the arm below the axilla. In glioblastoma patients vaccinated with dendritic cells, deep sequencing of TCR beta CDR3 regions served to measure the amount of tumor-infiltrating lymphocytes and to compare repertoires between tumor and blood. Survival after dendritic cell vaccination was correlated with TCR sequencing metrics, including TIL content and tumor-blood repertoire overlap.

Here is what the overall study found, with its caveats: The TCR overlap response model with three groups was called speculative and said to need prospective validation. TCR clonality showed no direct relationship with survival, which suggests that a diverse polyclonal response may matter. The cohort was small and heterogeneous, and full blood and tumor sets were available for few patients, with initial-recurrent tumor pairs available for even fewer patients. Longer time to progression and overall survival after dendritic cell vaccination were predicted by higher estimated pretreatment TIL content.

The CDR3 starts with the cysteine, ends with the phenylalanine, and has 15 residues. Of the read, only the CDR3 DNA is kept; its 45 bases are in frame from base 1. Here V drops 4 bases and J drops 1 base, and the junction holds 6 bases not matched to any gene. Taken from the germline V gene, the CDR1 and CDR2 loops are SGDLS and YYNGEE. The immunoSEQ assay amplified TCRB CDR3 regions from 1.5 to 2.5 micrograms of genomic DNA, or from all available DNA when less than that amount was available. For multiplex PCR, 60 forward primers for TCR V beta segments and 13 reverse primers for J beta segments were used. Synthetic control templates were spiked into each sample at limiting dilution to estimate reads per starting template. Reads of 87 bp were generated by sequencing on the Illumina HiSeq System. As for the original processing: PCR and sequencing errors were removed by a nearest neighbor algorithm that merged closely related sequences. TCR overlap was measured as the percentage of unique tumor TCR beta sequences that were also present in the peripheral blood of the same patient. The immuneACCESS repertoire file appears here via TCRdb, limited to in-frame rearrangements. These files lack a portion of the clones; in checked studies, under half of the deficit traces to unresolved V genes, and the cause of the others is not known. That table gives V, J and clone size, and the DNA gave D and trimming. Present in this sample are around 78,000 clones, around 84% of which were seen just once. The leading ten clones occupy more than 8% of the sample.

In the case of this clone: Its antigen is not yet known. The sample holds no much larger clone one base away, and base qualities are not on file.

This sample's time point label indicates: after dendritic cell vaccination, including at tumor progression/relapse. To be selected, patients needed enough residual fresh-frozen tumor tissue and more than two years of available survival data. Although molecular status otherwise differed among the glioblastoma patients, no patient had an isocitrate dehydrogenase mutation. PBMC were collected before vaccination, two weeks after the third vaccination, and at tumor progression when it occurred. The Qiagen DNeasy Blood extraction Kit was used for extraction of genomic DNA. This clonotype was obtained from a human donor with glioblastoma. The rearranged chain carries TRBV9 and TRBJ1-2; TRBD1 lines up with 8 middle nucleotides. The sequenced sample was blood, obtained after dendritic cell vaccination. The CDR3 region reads CASSQGQVVNYGYTF. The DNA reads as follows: TGTGCCAGCAGCCAGGGACAGGTTGTTAACTATGGCTACACCTTC.